A selection of T cell receptor beta chains follows, all from one sample in a study of regulatory T cells in long-lasting Graves disease. TCRdb reprocessed the multiplex PCR reads with MiXCR, giving one entry per CDR3 protein. The sample contains hundreds of thousands of distinct CDR3 sequences, about a fifth of which appear only once. The material was peripheral blood mononuclear cells (PBMCs), obtained when the disease was refractory, from a patient treated with antithyroid drugs. All receptors derive from a female donor with Graves disease. CDR3s include the opening cysteine and the closing phenylalanine or tryptophan. The D gene is left open where the match is weak. Where a row states a size, it is once, few, many or the class of an expanded clone; other rows omit it.

J gene: TRBJ2-5; clone size: few; CDR3 length: 17; D gene: TRBD2; V gene: TRBV30; CDR3 protein: CAWSSTSGTRGEETQYF; CDR3 DNA: TGTGCCTGGAGTTCCACCTCCGGGACTAGGGGAGAAGAGACCCAGTACTTC
J gene: TRBJ1-1; clone size: NA; CDR3 length: 14; D gene: TRBD1; V gene: TRBV7-3; CDR3 protein: CASSSDTGGTEAFF; CDR3 DNA: TGTGCCAGCAGCTCGGATACAGGGGGGACTGAAGCTTTCTTT
J gene: TRBJ2-2; clone size: NA; CDR3 length: 15; D gene: TRBD2; V gene: TRBV20-1; CDR3 protein: CSARGVMRNTGELFF; CDR3 DNA: TGCAGTGCTCGGGGGGTGATGCGGAACACCGGGGAGCTGTTTTTT
J gene: TRBJ2-1; clone size: NA; CDR3 length: 13; D gene: NA; V gene: TRBV2; CDR3 protein: CASRGGNYNEQFF; CDR3 DNA: TGTGCCAGCAGGGGCGGGAATTACAATGAGCAGTTCTTC
J gene: TRBJ1-1; clone size: few; CDR3 length: 11; D gene: NA; V gene: TRBV20-1; CDR3 protein: CSAAVNTEAFF; CDR3 DNA: TGCAGTGCTGCGGTGAACACTGAAGCTTTCTTT
J gene: TRBJ1-4; clone size: NA; CDR3 length: 16; D gene: NA; V gene: TRBV5-6; CDR3 protein: CASSLGSTATNEKLFF; CDR3 DNA: TGTGCCAGCAGCTTGGGGAGTACGGCAACTAATGAAAAACTGTTTTTT
J gene: TRBJ1-2; clone size: many; CDR3 length: 13; D gene: TRBD1; V gene: TRBV29-1; CDR3 protein: CSGQGGANYGYTF; CDR3 DNA: TGCAGCGGCCAGGGGGGGGCTAACTATGGCTACACCTTC
J gene: TRBJ1-2; clone size: many; CDR3 length: 16; D gene: NA; V gene: TRBV28; CDR3 protein: CASSPIGPGANYGYTF; CDR3 DNA: TGTGCCAGCAGTCCTATCGGCCCGGGAGCTAACTATGGCTACACCTTC
J gene: TRBJ2-7; clone size: many; CDR3 length: 13; D gene: NA; V gene: TRBV20-1; CDR3 protein: CSASTGPFYEQYF; CDR3 DNA: TGCAGTGCTAGTACGGGACCTTTTTACGAGCAGTACTTC
J gene: TRBJ2-2; clone size: NA; CDR3 length: 12; D gene: NA; V gene: TRBV28; CDR3 protein: CASRNNTGELFF; CDR3 DNA: TGTGCCAGCCGAAACAACACCGGGGAGCTGTTTTTT
J gene: TRBJ2-2; clone size: NA; CDR3 length: 17; D gene: TRBD2; V gene: TRBV19; CDR3 protein: CASTPWGGGALTGELFF; CDR3 DNA: TGTGCCAGTACCCCCTGGGGGGGGGGAGCTCTCACCGGGGAGCTGTTTTTT
J gene: TRBJ2-7; clone size: many; CDR3 length: 14; D gene: NA; V gene: TRBV12-3/TRBV12-4; CDR3 protein: CASSFRLSSYEQYF; CDR3 DNA: TGTGCCAGCAGTTTTCGATTGAGCTCCTACGAGCAGTACTTC
J gene: TRBJ1-1; clone size: many; CDR3 length: 13; D gene: TRBD1; V gene: TRBV27; CDR3 protein: CASSLTMDRAAFF; CDR3 DNA: TGTGCCAGCAGTTTAACAATGGACAGGGCGGCTTTCTTT
J gene: TRBJ2-7; clone size: NA; CDR3 length: 16; D gene: TRBD2; V gene: TRBV9; CDR3 protein: CASSVGTSGTLYEQYF; CDR3 DNA: TGTGCCAGCAGCGTCGGGACTAGCGGGACCCTCTACGAGCAGTACTTC
J gene: TRBJ2-1; clone size: NA; CDR3 length: 19; D gene: TRBD2; V gene: TRBV6-5; CDR3 protein: CASSYWPAGEYKANNEQFF; CDR3 DNA: TGTGCCAGCAGTTACTGGCCAGCGGGAGAATACAAGGCGAACAATGAGCAGTTCTTC
J gene: TRBJ1-1; clone size: NA; CDR3 length: 13; D gene: NA; V gene: TRBV7-9; CDR3 protein: CASSFMDGTEAFF; CDR3 DNA: TGTGCCAGCAGCTTTATGGACGGTACTGAAGCTTTCTTT
J gene: TRBJ2-2; clone size: NA; CDR3 length: 13; D gene: NA; V gene: TRBV19; CDR3 protein: CASIPAITGELFF; CDR3 DNA: TGTGCCAGTATCCCCGCTATCACCGGGGAGCTGTTTTTT
J gene: TRBJ2-4; clone size: few; CDR3 length: 15; D gene: NA; V gene: TRBV12-3/TRBV12-4; CDR3 protein: CASSLEGGAKNIQYF; CDR3 DNA: TGTGCCAGCAGTTTAGAGGGGGGTGCCAAAAACATTCAGTACTTC
J gene: TRBJ2-7; clone size: many; CDR3 length: 16; D gene: TRBD2; V gene: TRBV2; CDR3 protein: CASSVLGLAGPYEQYF; CDR3 DNA: TGTGCCAGCAGTGTCCTGGGACTAGCGGGGCCCTACGAGCAGTACTTC
J gene: TRBJ2-3; clone size: NA; CDR3 length: 14; D gene: NA; V gene: TRBV27; CDR3 protein: CASSFPGQIDTQYF; CDR3 DNA: TGTGCCAGCAGTTTTCCCGGACAGATCGATACGCAGTATTTT
J gene: TRBJ1-1; clone size: NA; CDR3 length: 13; D gene: NA; V gene: TRBV6-6; CDR3 protein: CASSYSGLAEAFF; CDR3 DNA: TGTGCCAGCAGTTACTCGGGGTTGGCTGAAGCTTTCTTT
J gene: TRBJ1-1; clone size: few; CDR3 length: 15; D gene: NA; V gene: TRBV28; CDR3 protein: CASSRGGGLMTEAFF; CDR3 DNA: TGTGCCAGCAGCCGGGGGGGGGGGCTTATGACTGAAGCTTTCTTT
J gene: TRBJ2-7; clone size: many; CDR3 length: 13; D gene: NA; V gene: TRBV29-1; CDR3 protein: CSVEGAGHYEQYF; CDR3 DNA: TGCAGCGTTGAAGGGGCTGGTCACTACGAGCAGTACTTC
J gene: TRBJ2-2; clone size: NA; CDR3 length: 13; D gene: NA; V gene: TRBV29-1; CDR3 protein: CSVSQEYTGELFF; CDR3 DNA: TGCAGCGTTTCACAGGAGTACACCGGGGAGCTGTTTTTT
J gene: TRBJ2-5; clone size: NA; CDR3 length: 14; D gene: NA; V gene: TRBV15; CDR3 protein: CATSRDSRRGTQYF; CDR3 DNA: TGTGCCACCAGCAGAGATTCCCGCCGCGGGACCCAGTACTTC
J gene: TRBJ1-6; clone size: few; CDR3 length: 14; D gene: NA; V gene: TRBV5-1; CDR3 protein: CASSLAARNSPLHF; CDR3 DNA: TGCGCCAGCAGCTTGGCCGCGAGGAATTCACCCCTCCACTTT
J gene: TRBJ2-7; clone size: many; CDR3 length: 15; D gene: NA; V gene: TRBV28; CDR3 protein: CASTAGLVASYEQYF; CDR3 DNA: TGTGCCAGCACCGCCGGACTTGTAGCTTCCTACGAGCAGTACTTC
J gene: TRBJ2-7; clone size: many; CDR3 length: 14; D gene: NA; V gene: TRBV11-2; CDR3 protein: CASSLESWAYEQYF; CDR3 DNA: TGTGCCAGCAGCTTAGAGTCCTGGGCCTACGAGCAGTACTTC
J gene: TRBJ1-6; clone size: many; CDR3 length: 13; D gene: NA; V gene: TRBV6-1; CDR3 protein: CASSDGSDSPLHF; CDR3 DNA: TGTGCCAGCAGCGACGGGTCAGATTCACCCCTCCACTTT
J gene: TRBJ2-2; clone size: many; CDR3 length: 16; D gene: NA; V gene: TRBV12-3/TRBV12-4; CDR3 protein: CASSLAIGRNGGQRFF; CDR3 DNA: TGTGCCAGCAGTTTAGCGATTGGAAGAAACGGGGGACAACGGTTTTTT
J gene: TRBJ2-3; clone size: once; CDR3 length: 16; D gene: NA; V gene: TRBV28; CDR3 protein: CASRTSRFTSTDTQYF; CDR3 DNA: TGTGCCAGCAGAACTTCTAGGTTCACTAGCACAGATACGCAGTATTTT
J gene: TRBJ1-5; clone size: NA; CDR3 length: 15; D gene: TRBD1; V gene: TRBV6-2/TRBV6-3; CDR3 protein: CASSYSGQGAQPQHF; CDR3 DNA: TGTGCCAGCAGTTACTCGGGGCAGGGGGCCCAGCCCCAGCATTTT
J gene: TRBJ2-7; clone size: many; CDR3 length: 15; D gene: NA; V gene: TRBV28; CDR3 protein: CASSLSGTLSYEQYF; CDR3 DNA: TGTGCCAGCAGTTTAAGCGGAACTCTCTCCTACGAGCAGTACTTC
J gene: TRBJ2-7; clone size: NA; CDR3 length: 15; D gene: TRBD2; V gene: TRBV7-6; CDR3 protein: CASSSTGGFSYEQYF; CDR3 DNA: TGTGCCAGCAGCTCAACCGGGGGGTTCTCCTACGAGCAGTACTTC